A single sample gave rise to the 19 T cell receptor beta chains below, sequenced in a study of Ad26.COV2.S vaccination and SARS-CoV-2 variants. Profiling relied on immunoSEQ multiplex PCR, and the TCRdb table lists in-frame clones only, not all of them. Here the sample spans under 500,000 clones, approximately 92% being singletons. Treatment defined: about 20 received Ad26.COV2.S at low or high dose, single or two shots; roughly five received placebo; per-sample allocation not given. Samples analyzed were those drawn on day 63 after the first vaccine or placebo injection. The starting material was peripheral blood, obtained in a trial of Ad26.COV2.S vaccine versus placebo. All receptors derive from a person aged 18-65 years who received the Ad26.COV2.S COVID-19 vaccine or a placebo.

V and J are TRBV6-5 and TRBJ1-2, with a possible D match to TRBD1 (6 bases). V gave up 2 bases and J gave up 3 bases, with 10 bases separating them. The CDR3 totals 14 residues. Germline-derived CDR1 and CDR2 are MNHEY and SVGAGI. This CDR3 is CASSYHAGDYGYTF. As DNA, the CDR3 is TGTGCCAGCAGTTACCACGCAGGGGACTATGGCTACACCTTC.

The gene calls are TRBV11-2 and TRBJ2-2; D is unclear. The length of the CDR3 is 13 residues. Germline CDR1 is SGHAT and CDR2 is FQNNGV. V was trimmed by 4 bases and J by 7 bases, leaving 10 bases between them. The CDR3: CASSSERIGELFF. The CDR3 coding sequence is TGTGCCAGCAGCTCGGAAAGGATCGGGGAGCTGTTTTTT.

V gene TRBV12-5 combines with J gene TRBJ2-3; D gene unclear. Germline V gene sequence: CDR1 LGHNT, CDR2 FRNRAP. The CDR3 has 13 residues. V was cut by 0 bases and J by 3 bases, with 4 bases left in between. The CDR3 DNA sequence: TGTGCTAGTGGTTTGGTATGGACAGATACGCAGTATTTT. Its protein is CASGLVWTDTQYF.

The chain links TRBV5-6 to TRBJ1-4; D is ambiguous. Germline CDR1 SGHDT, CDR2 YYEEEE. Trimming removed 0 bases at V and 8 bases at J, with 14 bases between. This CDR3 spans 15 amino acids. The CDR3 DNA is TGTGCCAGCAGCTTGGATGGGCGACAACCAGAAAAACTGTTTTTT. As protein: CASSLDGRQPEKLFF.

The chain employs TRBV15 and TRBJ1-2; D might be TRBD1 (5 bases). This CDR3 has 14 amino acids. V was shortened by 3 bases and J by 5 bases, with 13 bases between the two germline ends. The V gene's germline CDR1 is LNHNV and CDR2 YYDKDF (reference sequence). The CDR3 DNA reads TGTGCCACCAGCAGTCCTCCAGGGCGATATGGCTACACCTTC. Translation gives CATSSPPGRYGYTF.

This clone has only one observation. The V gene is TRBV5-1, the J gene TRBJ2-7, with TRBD2 identical over 7 bases. Germline V CDR1 and CDR2: SGHRS, YFSETQ. Unmatched junction bases numbered 7, after V lost 4 bases and J lost 0 bases. This CDR3 has 15 residues. CDR3 residues: CASSPGAGPSYEQYF. In DNA form, the CDR3 reads TGCGCCAGCAGCCCCGGAGCGGGGCCCTCCTACGAGCAGTACTTC.

The chain employs TRBV11-2 and TRBJ1-1; no clear D. Germline V gene sequence: CDR1 SGHAT, CDR2 FQNNGV. The CDR3 sequence is 14 residues long. V lost 1 base to trimming and J lost 0 bases, with 6 bases between them. The chain's CDR3 is CASSLVPLNTEAFF. In nucleotides, the CDR3 is TGTGCCAGCAGCTTAGTTCCACTGAACACTGAAGCTTTCTTT.

The gene calls are TRBV7-6 and TRBJ2-1; 8 bases map to TRBD2. CDR1 and CDR2 from the germline V gene are SGHVS and FNYEAQ. The J segment lost 3 bases and the V segment lost 3 bases, leaving 7 bases of the junction unmatched. This CDR3 is built from 16 residues. CDR3 protein: CASSLFSGGSYNEQFF. CDR3 nucleotides: TGTGCCAGCAGCTTGTTTTCGGGGGGGAGCTACAATGAGCAGTTCTTC.

This sequence joins TRBV5-6 and TRBJ1-2; possible D gene TRBD1, 5 bases. The CDR3 consists of 12 residues. Germline CDR1 SGHDT, CDR2 YYEEEE. V was trimmed by 7 bases and J by 6 bases, leaving 13 bases between them. The CDR3 coding sequence is TGTGCCAGCGCCCCGGGGGGGAATGGCTACACCTTC. It codes for CASAPGGNGYTF.

CDR3 sequence (DNA): TGTGCCAGCAGTTACTCGAGAATGCTGGGGGCAGGTCAGCCCCAGCATTTT. Encoded protein: CASSYSRMLGAGQPQHF. The V gene is TRBV6-2 or TRBV6-3, the J gene TRBJ1-5; D is perhaps TRBD1 (6 bases). This CDR3 contains 17 residues. The V end lost 0 bases, the J end lost 6 bases, and 18 bases lay between the germline ends. CDR1 is MNHEY, CDR2 SVGEGT, per germline.

The chain joins TRBV30 to TRBJ1-1; D unclear. This CDR3 has 13 amino acids. Germline values: CDR1 GTSNPN, CDR2 SVGIG (reference sequence). V lost 4 bases and J 0 bases, leaving 9 bases between the germline ends. In DNA, the CDR3 is TGTGCCTGGATAGTTACGTTGAACACTGAAGCTTTCTTT. It translates to CAWIVTLNTEAFF.

The gene calls are TRBV18 and TRBJ1-2; tentatively, D is TRBD1 (6 bases). Germline values: CDR1 KGHSH, CDR2 LQKENI. The CDR3 has 16 amino acids. V lost 3 bases, J lost 1 base, and 15 bases lay in between. The CDR3 nucleotides are TGTGCCAGCTCACCCACGGACAGTCCTTTTAACTATGGCTACACCTTC. Translation: CASSPTDSPFNYGYTF. Together with reference TRBV18 and TRBJ1-2, the CDR3 gives the full variable domain: NAGVMQNPRHLVRRRGQEARLRCSPMKGHSHVYWYRQLPEEGLKFMVYLQKENIIDESGMPKERFSAEFPKEGPSILRIQQVVRGDSAAYFCASSPTDSPFNYGYTFGSGTRLTVV.

The rearrangement joins TRBV6-7 to TRBJ1-2; 12 bases line up with TRBD1. TRBV6-7 is an ORF, and what it does is uncertain. The CDR3 spans 17 residues. The J segment lost 7 bases and the V segment lost 7 bases, leaving 16 bases of the junction unmatched. The CDR3 bases are TGTGCCAGCAACCCCGGGACAGGGGGCACTATAACGCCTGGCTACACCTTC. Translated: CASNPGTGGTITPGYTF.

The chain uses TRBV4-1 and TRBJ2-1; 11 bases agree with TRBD2. Germline lookup yields CDR1 MGHRA and CDR2 YSYEKL. The CDR3 totals 17 residues. V lost 3 bases to trimming and J lost 4 bases; unmatched junction nucleotides: 8. The CDR3 is CASSHGILAGGYNEQFF. The CDR3 region has the DNA TGCGCCAGCAGCCATGGGATTCTAGCGGGGGGTTACAATGAGCAGTTCTTC.

The chain recombines TRBV9 with TRBJ1-1; 8 nucleotides agree with TRBD1. This CDR3 contains 15 residues. Germline CDR1 is SGDLS and CDR2 is YYNGEE. The V and J ends lost 3 bases and 4 bases, in that order; junction bases with no gene match: 8. CDR3 sequence reads: CASSEQGTGLTEAFF. The CDR3 DNA is TGTGCCAGCAGCGAGCAAGGGACAGGCCTCACTGAAGCTTTCTTT.

The chain combines TRBV2 with TRBJ2-3, with D possibly TRBD1 on 5 matching bases. The V gene lost 3 bases and the J gene lost 2 bases, with 12 bases spanning the gap. Germline V gene lookup returns CDR1 SNHLY and CDR2 FYNNEI. This CDR3 spans 15 amino acids. The CDR3 protein is CASSDRDDLTDTQYF. DNA of the CDR3: TGTGCCAGCAGTGACAGGGATGATCTCACAGATACGCAGTATTTT.

The chain links TRBV5-5 to TRBJ1-1; D is unresolved. The CDR3 runs to 13 residues. The V and J ends lost 1 base and 2 bases respectively, with 6 bases between them. Germline-derived CDR1 and CDR2 are SGHKS and YYEKEE (reference sequence). The CDR3 region has the DNA TGTGCCAGCAGCTTGTTCCTTAACACTGAAGCTTTCTTT. Protein: CASSLFLNTEAFF.

The chain joins TRBV28 to TRBJ1-4; D remains unclear. Trimming shortened V by 3 bases and J by 10 bases, and 15 bases separated the two germline ends. This CDR3 is built from 14 residues. Per germline, CDR1 MDHEN and CDR2 SYDVKM. Here the CDR3 reads CASSLDQIKRKLFF. The CDR3 DNA follows: TGTGCCAGCAGTTTGGATCAAATAAAGAGAAAACTGTTTTTT.

CDR3 in DNA: TGTGCCTGGAGTGTAATGGGGATTCAGCCCCAGCATTTT. This codes for CAWSVMGIQPQHF. This chain links TRBV30 with TRBJ1-5, with D uncertain. This CDR3 comprises 13 residues. Germline V CDR1 and CDR2: GTSNPN, SVGIG (reference sequence). V was trimmed by 0 bases and J by 6 bases, leaving 9 bases between them.